Below are 27 T cell receptor beta chains sequenced from a single sample in a study of T cell changes during pregnancy in multiple sclerosis. Using immunoSEQ multiplex PCR, the repertoire was profiled, and TCRdb retains in-frame clones only, with some absent. The data hold about 120,000 clones, with 85% to 95% observed a single time. This sample comprised peripheral blood, obtained before pregnancy. The source of these receptors is a female donor with multiple sclerosis, enrolled in a pregnancy study.

V is TRBV9 and J is TRBJ1-5; 10 bases fit TRBD1. With 4 bases clipped from V and 5 bases from J, the junction kept 9 bases outside the gene matches. This CDR3 has 16 residues. The germline gives CDR1 SGDLS, CDR2 YYNGEE. The CDR3 DNA reads TGTGCCAGCAGCCAAGGGACAGGGGACGGGTATCAGCCCCAGCATTTT. Translating gives CASSQGTGDGYQPQHF.

The chain couples TRBV28 to TRBJ2-5, with 10 positions matching TRBD2. Germline V CDR1 and CDR2: MDHEN, SYDVKM. The CDR3 loop spans 15 amino acids. J lost 5 bases, V lost 5 bases, and 8 bases had no gene match. DNA of the CDR3: TGTGCCAGCAGTCCCCCAGCTAGCGGGGGCGAGACCCAGTACTTC. It translates to CASSPPASGGETQYF. Supplemented by reference TRBV28 and TRBJ2-5, the full variable domain reads DVKVTQSSRYLVKRTGEKVFLECVQDMDHENMFWYRQDPGLGLRLIYFSYDVKMKEKGDIPEGYSVSREKKERFSLILESASTNQTSMYLCASSPPASGGETQYFGPGTRLLVL.

V gene TRBV30 combines with J gene TRBJ2-3; D might be TRBD2 (5 bases). The ends were cut back, 0 bases at V and 8 bases at J, with 15 bases in the middle. Germline V gene sequence: CDR1 GTSNPN, CDR2 SVGIG (reference sequence). This CDR3 spans 14 amino acids. In nucleotides, the CDR3 is TGTGCCTGGAGTGTACGGGGTAGTAAGGGTACGCAGTATTTT. Encoded protein: CAWSVRGSKGTQYF.

The chain couples TRBV5-1 to TRBJ2-3; 8 bases agree with TRBD1. V lost 0 bases, J lost 8 bases, and 8 bases stayed unmatched. Looked up from germline, CDR1 is SGHRS and CDR2 is YFSETQ. CDR3 length equals 15 residues. The CDR3 DNA is TGCGCCAGCAGCTTGGCTCTCCAGGGGGCCGGTACGCAGTATTTT. This gives the protein CASSLALQGAGTQYF.

This chain links TRBV2 with TRBJ2-3; 15 bases are shared with TRBD2. Trimming at V came to 7 bases and at J to 1 base, leaving 6 bases not matched to a gene. Germline lookup yields CDR1 SNHLY and CDR2 FYNNEI. The CDR3 has 17 amino acids. CDR3 sequence reads: CASIGLAGGLGTDTQYF. CDR3 in DNA: TGTGCCAGCATTGGACTAGCGGGGGGGCTTGGCACAGATACGCAGTATTTT.

This chain links TRBV2 with TRBJ1-5; 10 bases are shared with TRBD1. With V trimmed by 5 bases and J by 6 bases, 7 bases remained unmatched. Germline CDR1 is SNHLY and CDR2 is FYNNEI. The CDR3 length is 15 residues. CDR3 sequence (DNA): TGTGCCAGCAGTTGGGACAGGGGAGGTGTTCAGCCCCAGCATTTT. Translated, it gives CASSWDRGGVQPQHF.

The chain links TRBV4-2 to TRBJ2-7, with 7 bases identical to TRBD2. Germline V lookup: CDR1 LGHNA, CDR2 YNFKEQ. The ends lost 0 bases at V and 2 bases at J; junction bases unmatched: 4. The CDR3 sequence is 15 residues long. The CDR3 region is CASSQDASGAYEQYF. CDR3 sequence (DNA): TGTGCCAGCAGCCAAGATGCTAGCGGTGCCTACGAGCAGTACTTC.

In its sample, this clone was seen once. The rearrangement joins TRBV5-4 to TRBJ2-7; TRBD2 agrees at 9 bases. The CDR3 sequence is 15 residues long. Germline V lookup: CDR1 SGHNT, CDR2 YYREEE (reference sequence). Losses at the gene ends were 5 bases for V and 2 bases for J; bases not matched to a gene: 8. This chain's CDR3 is CASSYGSGGTYEQYF. The DNA of the CDR3 is TGTGCCAGCAGTTACGGTAGCGGGGGAACCTACGAGCAGTACTTC.

The chain has TRBV27 and TRBJ2-7; 8 bases align to TRBD2. The CDR3 covers 15 residues. Germline CDR1 and CDR2: MNHEY and SMNVEV (reference sequence). V lost 4 bases, J lost 0 bases, and 5 bases stayed unmatched. This CDR3 is CASSSPGTSSYEQYF. CDR3 bases: TGTGCCAGCAGTTCCCCCGGGACTAGCTCCTACGAGCAGTACTTC.

V usage is TRBV4-1 and J usage is TRBJ2-2, with TRBD2 matching 9 bases. CDR3 length: 16 residues. Per germline, CDR1 MGHRA and CDR2 YSYEKL. The trim removed 1 base at V and 5 bases at J, leaving 5 bases unmatched. CDR3 in DNA: TGCGCCAGCAGCCAAGTAGCGGGAGCTAGTACCGGGGAGCTGTTTTTT. It codes for CASSQVAGASTGELFF.

This chain joins TRBV27 and TRBJ2-5, with 12 bases aligning to TRBD1. The CDR3 runs 15 residues. With 7 bases clipped from V and 5 bases from J, the junction kept 8 bases outside the gene matches. Germline V gene data show CDR1 as MNHEY and CDR2 as SMNVEV (reference sequence). CDR3 coding DNA: TGTGCCAGCACCAAGGGACAGGGGGCAGGGGAGACCCAGTACTTC. It codes for CASTKGQGAGETQYF.

The chain recombines TRBV10-2 with TRBJ2-1; 7 bases fit TRBD2. Germline lookup yields CDR1 WSHSY and CDR2 SAAADI. This CDR3 has 15 residues. Trimming cost V 3 bases and J 3 bases; bases outside gene matches: 5. The DNA of the CDR3 is TGCGCCAGCAGTGAAGTTGCGGGAGTCTACAATGAGCAGTTCTTC. It specifies CASSEVAGVYNEQFF.

V gene TRBV19 combines with J gene TRBJ1-1; D perhaps matches TRBD1 (5 bases). V was clipped by 0 bases and J by 0 bases, with 8 bases between them. CDR3 length: 15 amino acids. Germline V lookup: CDR1 LNHDA, CDR2 SQIVND (reference sequence). CDR3 DNA: TGTGCCAGTAGTATAGATGCGGGACTGAACACTGAAGCTTTCTTT. As protein: CASSIDAGLNTEAFF.

The chain uses TRBV29-1 and TRBJ2-7, with TRBD2 identical over 14 bases. J lost 0 bases, V lost 5 bases, and 6 bases had no gene match. The CDR3 length is 16 residues. Germline V CDR1 and CDR2: SQVTM, ANQGSEA. The CDR3 DNA follows: TGCAGCGTTACCGGGACTAGCGGGAGTGGCTCCTACGAGCAGTACTTC. Translation gives CSVTGTSGSGSYEQYF.

The chain recombines TRBV28 with TRBJ2-5, with 10 bases that match TRBD1. V trimming: 4 bases; J trimming: 2 bases; junction bases outside the gene matches: 16. Germline CDR1 reads MDHEN; CDR2 reads SYDVKM. The CDR3 has 19 residues. CDR3 in amino acids: CASSSPRDRGFFVQETQYF. The CDR3, as DNA: TGTGCCAGCAGTTCCCCCCGGGACAGGGGATTCTTTGTACAAGAGACCCAGTACTTC.

This chain uses TRBV27 with TRBJ2-7; 10 nucleotides line up with TRBD1. Germline-derived CDR1 and CDR2 are MNHEY and SMNVEV (reference sequence). The J segment lost 4 bases and the V segment lost 3 bases, leaving 3 bases of the junction unmatched. The CDR3 has 14 amino acids. CDR3 sequence reads: CASSLRQGAYEQYF. The DNA for the CDR3 is TGTGCCAGCAGTTTGAGACAGGGGGCATACGAGCAGTACTTC.

V usage is TRBV2 and J usage is TRBJ1-5; no definite D call. This CDR3 has 13 residues. Looked up from germline, CDR1 is SNHLY and CDR2 is FYNNEI. Trimming removed 7 bases at V and 1 base at J, with 8 bases between. This CDR3 is CASTTESNQPQHF. The CDR3 region has the DNA TGTGCCAGCACAACGGAGAGCAATCAGCCCCAGCATTTT.

This sequence joins TRBV5-8 and TRBJ2-2, with a possible D match to TRBD2 (5 bases). CDR1 is SGHTS and CDR2 is YDEGEE in the germline V gene. The CDR3 loop spans 18 amino acids. Trimming removed 8 bases from V and 7 bases from J, with 30 bases in between. The CDR3 sequence is CASDSVTKRLSRLGELFF. For the CDR3, the DNA is TGTGCCAGTGACTCTGTGACTAAGAGGCTTTCCCGCCTCGGGGAGCTGTTTTTT.

V usage is TRBV5-6 and J usage is TRBJ2-2, with D tentatively TRBD2 (5 bases). The germline gives CDR1 SGHDT, CDR2 YYEEEE. V gave up 4 bases and J gave up 3 bases, with 13 bases separating them. The CDR3 sequence is 15 residues long. The DNA of the CDR3 is TGTGCCAGCAGCACACTAGTAACTTACACCGGGGAGCTGTTTTTT. Translated, it gives CASSTLVTYTGELFF.

The chain has TRBV6-5 and TRBJ2-2; D remains ambiguous. The length of the CDR3 is 13 residues. Per the germline V gene, CDR1 is MNHEY and CDR2 is SVGAGI. The V end lost 2 bases, the J end lost 4 bases, and 5 bases lay between the germline ends. The CDR3 spells CASSYLRTGELFF. CDR3 sequence (DNA): TGTGCCAGCAGTTACCTCCGCACCGGGGAGCTGTTTTTT.

The chain links TRBV19 to TRBJ1-1, with TRBD1 identical over 8 bases. This CDR3 is built from 16 residues. V shed 5 bases and J 2 bases; nucleotides not matched to a gene: 10. Germline V gene sequence: CDR1 LNHDA, CDR2 SQIVND (reference sequence). CDR3 in amino acids: CASSPHDRGVNTEAFF. The CDR3, as DNA: TGTGCCAGTAGTCCCCACGACAGGGGTGTAAACACTGAAGCTTTCTTT.

V is TRBV28 and J is TRBJ1-4; D is uncertain. Germline V gene sequence: CDR1 MDHEN, CDR2 SYDVKM. Deletions cut 6 bases from V and 6 bases from J, with 5 bases between. The length of the CDR3 is 11 residues. This CDR3 is CASSSHEKLFF. The CDR3 DNA reads as TGTGCCAGCAGCTCCCATGAAAAACTGTTTTTT.

The table lists this clone with a count of one. The V and J genes are TRBV6-6 and TRBJ2-1; TRBD1 matches at 7 bases. The V gene's germline CDR1 is MNHNY and CDR2 SVGAGI (reference sequence). The CDR3 length is 16 residues. Germline trimming cut 6 bases from V and 2 bases from J; bases unmatched to any gene: 10. This chain's CDR3 is CASSRQGVGAYNEQFF. The CDR3 DNA follows: TGTGCCAGCAGCCGACAGGGTGTAGGTGCCTACAATGAGCAGTTCTTC.

The chain links TRBV2 to TRBJ2-1; 10 nucleotides match TRBD1. Trimming at V came to 6 bases and at J to 9 bases, leaving 8 bases not matched to a gene. The CDR3 is 14 amino acids. The V gene's germline CDR1 is SNHLY and CDR2 FYNNEI. The CDR3 spells CASSSGTGVGEQFF. CDR3 DNA: TGTGCCAGCAGCTCCGGGACAGGGGTTGGTGAGCAGTTCTTC.

The CDR3 here is CASSKALAGGSQPQHF. CDR3 coding DNA: TGTGCCAGCAGCAAAGCGCTGGCAGGGGGATCTCAGCCCCAGCATTTT. The V gene is TRBV21-1, the J gene TRBJ1-5; the D call in the table, TRBD1, was not verified against the DNA. TRBV21-1 is a documented pseudogene. This CDR3 is built from 16 residues.

The V call is TRBV5-4, the J call TRBJ1-2; the match to TRBD1 covers 7 bases. The CDR3 loop spans 14 amino acids. Germline loops: CDR1 SGHNT, CDR2 YYREEE (reference sequence). The ends lost 0 bases at V and 2 bases at J; junction bases unmatched: 1. The DNA for the CDR3 is TGTGCCAGCAGCTTGGCGGGACAGAACTATGGCTACACCTTC. This encodes CASSLAGQNYGYTF.

The genes are TRBV5-5 and TRBJ1-1, with D unresolved. The V end lost 7 bases, the J end lost 2 bases, and 12 bases lay between the germline ends. CDR3 length: 13 residues. Germline-derived CDR1 and CDR2 are SGHKS and YYEKEE (reference sequence). The CDR3: CASETDLNTEAFF. In nucleotides, the CDR3 is TGTGCCAGCGAGACTGATCTTAACACTGAAGCTTTCTTT.